This T cell receptor beta chain was sequenced in a study of blood T cell repertoires in COVID-19. Study information: Acute and convalescent COVID-19 specimens originated in the United States, Italy and Spain. Nucleic acid was either cDNA or gDNA, and it came from T cells, B-cell-depleted T cells, or PBMCs.

The CDR3 covers 12 residues. Germline values: CDR1 PRHDT, CDR2 FYEKMQ (reference sequence). Trimming stripped 5 bases from V and 9 bases from J, with 11 bases between. Study processing details: Amplification of reference gene primers was used by the study to estimate nucleated cell counts. The method was immunoSEQ multiplex PCR; TCRdb's version includes in-frame clones alone and lacks a portion of them. That table is the source of V, J and clone size, and D and trimming were worked out from the DNA. The table has around 99,000 clones, around 82% seen once; the top ten hold around 4.2%. The receptor's source is a human donor in a cohort sampled during active or convalescent COVID-19. The specimen was peripheral blood. The rearrangement joins TRBV13 to TRBJ2-1; TRBD1 might be the D (6 bases). In nucleotides, the CDR3 is TGTGCCAGCAGCAGATACAGGGTTGAGCAGTTCTTC. It is translated as CASSRYRVEQFF.